The rows below give T cell receptor beta chains drawn from one sample of a study of cytomegalovirus exposure and HLA in healthy donors. Here immunoSEQ multiplex PCR was the method, and the copy in TCRdb shows in-frame clones only, minus some. The repertoire consists of about 260,000 clones, with around 90% occurring once and the leading ten covering around 3.3%. The sequenced sample consisted of PBMCs. These receptors were obtained from a woman younger than 45 in good health and CMV-seronegative. CDR3s include the opening cysteine and the closing phenylalanine or tryptophan. D genes are given only for firm matches. Where a row states a size, it is once, few, many or the class of an expanded clone; other rows omit it.

V	D	J	length	size	CDR3	DNA
TRBV6-5	TRBD1	TRBJ2-7	14	.	CASIPGQGIREQYF	TGTGCCAGCATTCCCGGACAGGGGATTCGGGAGCAGTACTTC
TRBV28	TRBD2	TRBJ2-3	15	.	CASSSRLADTDTQYF	TGTGCCAGCAGTTCTCGACTAGCGGACACAGATACGCAGTATTTT
TRBV6-4	.	TRBJ2-3	13	.	CASSVRSTDTQYF	TGTGCCAGCAGTGTCAGAAGCACAGATACGCAGTATTTT
TRBV2	.	TRBJ2-1	13	.	CASSVGAYNEQFF	TGTGCCAGCAGTGTCGGAGCCTACAATGAGCAGTTCTTC
TRBV6-1	.	TRBJ2-3	17	.	CASSAGWRLGHTDTQYF	TGTGCCAGCAGTGCCGGTTGGAGGCTGGGACACACAGATACGCAGTATTTT
TRBV6-5	TRBD1	TRBJ2-7	14	.	CASRIQGSANEQYF	TGTGCCAGCAGAATACAGGGGTCTGCTAACGAGCAGTACTTC
TRBV4-3	TRBD1	TRBJ1-4	14	.	CASSQGTGNEKLFF	TGCGCCAGCAGCCAAGGGACAGGAAATGAAAAACTGTTTTTT
TRBV2	.	TRBJ2-4	14	.	CASTNPLAKNIQYF	TGTGCCAGCACAAACCCATTAGCCAAAAACATTCAGTACTTC
TRBV15	TRBD2	TRBJ2-1	15	.	CATSRGAGGHNEQFF	TGTGCCACCAGCAGAGGGGCGGGAGGTCACAATGAGCAGTTCTTC
TRBV6-6	.	TRBJ1-2	13	.	CASALTGSYGYTF	TGTGCCAGCGCCCTGACAGGCTCCTATGGCTACACCTTC
TRBV4-3	TRBD2	TRBJ2-3	15	.	CASSRVAGPTDTQYF	TGCGCCAGCAGCCGAGTAGCGGGACCCACAGATACGCAGTATTTT
TRBV5-6	TRBD1	TRBJ1-2	15	.	CASSAGTGTGDGYTF	TGTGCCAGCAGCGCAGGTACCGGGACAGGAGATGGCTACACCTTC
TRBV30	.	TRBJ2-7	11	.	CAWSEGWEQYF	TGTGCCTGGAGTGAAGGGTGGGAGCAGTACTTC
TRBV27	.	TRBJ2-1	15	.	CASSLDQLPRDEQFF	TGTGCCAGCAGTTTAGATCAGCTTCCGAGGGATGAGCAGTTCTTC
TRBV6-1	TRBD1	TRBJ2-3	15	.	CASSSTGSGTDTQYF	TGTGCCAGCAGCTCGACAGGGTCCGGAACAGATACGCAGTATTTT
TRBV5-8	TRBD1	TRBJ1-5	14	.	CASSLDRVNQPQHF	TGTGCCAGCAGTCTGGACAGGGTAAATCAGCCCCAGCATTTT
TRBV4-3	.	TRBJ2-1	16	.	CASSQGFVVGSYEQFF	TGCGCCAGCAGCCAAGGATTTGTGGTCGGAAGTTATGAGCAGTTCTTC
TRBV29-1	.	TRBJ2-7	14	.	CSVAERASSYEQYF	TGCAGCGTTGCCGAGCGGGCGAGCTCCTACGAGCAGTACTTC
TRBV4-2	.	TRBJ1-2	16	once	CASSQTKGRANYGYTF	TGTGCCAGCAGCCAAACTAAGGGGAGAGCTAACTATGGCTACACCTTC
TRBV5-1	TRBD1	TRBJ2-7	16	few	CASSLASGTGWYEQYF	TGCGCCAGCAGCTTGGCCTCGGGGACAGGGTGGTACGAGCAGTACTTC
TRBV28	.	TRBJ1-4	15	.	CASSYRQELGEKLFF	TGTGCCAGCAGTTACCGACAGGAGTTGGGTGAAAAACTGTTTTTT
TRBV9	TRBD2	TRBJ2-7	15	.	CASSVGSSGTYEQYF	TGTGCCAGCAGCGTCGGGTCTAGCGGGACCTACGAGCAGTACTTC
TRBV27	.	TRBJ2-7	13	.	CASSLVDPYEQYF	TGTGCCAGCAGTTTGGTGGATCCCTACGAGCAGTACTTC
TRBV28	TRBD2	TRBJ2-7	15	.	CASSLSLAVPYEQYF	TGTGCCAGCAGTTTAAGTCTAGCGGTCCCCTACGAGCAGTACTTC
TRBV6-1	.	TRBJ2-2	16	.	CASSERVGGNTGELFF	TGTGCCAGCAGTGAGCGGGTTGGGGGAAACACCGGGGAGCTGTTTTTT
TRBV11-2	.	TRBJ2-2	15	.	CASSEYQGDPGELFF	TGTGCCAGCAGCGAATATCAGGGAGATCCCGGGGAGCTGTTTTTT
TRBV27	.	TRBJ1-5	14	once	CASSLSDSNQPQHF	TGTGCCAGCAGTTTATCTGATAGCAATCAGCCCCAGCATTTT
TRBV29-1	.	TRBJ2-6	13	.	CSVESSGANVLTF	TGCAGCGTTGAAAGCTCTGGGGCCAACGTCCTGACTTTC
TRBV29-1	TRBD2	TRBJ2-7	12	.	CSVVSGNDEQYF	TGCAGCGTAGTCAGCGGGAACGACGAGCAGTACTTC
TRBV19	TRBD1	TRBJ2-3	17	.	CASTGVPPPGSTDTQYF	TGTGCCAGCACAGGGGTCCCCCCCCCAGGGAGCACAGATACGCAGTATTTT
TRBV7-3	TRBD2	TRBJ2-2	15	.	CASSPTSGLTGELFF	TGTGCCAGCAGCCCTACTAGCGGTCTCACCGGGGAGCTGTTTTTT
TRBV7-6	.	TRBJ2-7	12	.	CASSPGSGEQYF	TGTGCCAGCAGCCCAGGGTCGGGAGAGCAGTACTTC
TRBV7-4	TRBD1	TRBJ2-7	16	.	CASSFPVGTETYEQYF	TGTGCCAGCAGCTTCCCCGTCGGGACAGAGACCTACGAGCAGTACTTC
TRBV18	TRBD2	TRBJ2-7	15	few	CASSPASGKSYEQYF	TGTGCCAGCTCACCGGCTAGCGGGAAATCCTACGAGCAGTACTTC
TRBV5-4	.	TRBJ1-2	15	.	CASSLDPGSSYGYTF	TGTGCCAGCAGCTTGGACCCAGGAAGCTCCTATGGCTACACCTTC
TRBV5-1	TRBD1	TRBJ2-1	15	.	CASSWGQGGNNEQFF	TGCGCCAGCAGCTGGGGACAGGGGGGTAACAATGAGCAGTTCTTC
TRBV28	.	TRBJ2-1	12	.	CASSLAYNEQFF	TGTGCCAGCAGTTTAGCGTACAATGAGCAGTTCTTC
TRBV4-2	TRBD1	TRBJ2-7	14	.	CASSQEDRGYEQYF	TGTGCCAGCAGCCAAGAGGACAGGGGATACGAGCAGTACTTC
TRBV29-1	TRBD1	TRBJ2-1	13	.	CSVLATDRDEQFF	TGCAGCGTTCTTGCGACCGACAGGGATGAGCAGTTCTTC
TRBV11-3	.	TRBJ2-7	14	.	CASSLSGLIYEQYF	TGTGCCAGCAGCTTATCTGGACTGATCTACGAGCAGTACTTC
TRBV7-9	TRBD2	TRBJ2-5	15	.	CASSAVLAAQETQYF	TGTGCCAGCAGCGCTGTACTAGCGGCTCAAGAGACCCAGTACTTC
TRBV11-3	TRBD2	TRBJ2-3	17	once	CASSLLAGGPDTDTQYF	TGTGCCAGCAGCTTACTAGCGGGAGGGCCCGACACAGATACGCAGTATTTT
TRBV7-9	.	TRBJ1-1	13	.	CASSSAGNTEAFF	TGTGCCAGCAGTTCGGCGGGGAACACTGAAGCTTTCTTT
TRBV21-1	.	TRBJ2-7	22	.	CASSKLRAGWPPSTGETYEQYF	TGTGCCAGCAGCAAATTACGTGCGGGTTGGCCCCCTTCCACAGGCGAGACCTACGAGCAGTACTTC
TRBV9	.	TRBJ1-1	14	.	CASSVDDGSDGAFF	TGTGCCAGCAGCGTAGACGATGGCAGCGATGGAGCTTTCTTT
TRBV7-2	TRBD2	TRBJ2-7	15	.	CASSQTSGATYEQYF	TGTGCCAGCAGCCAGACTAGCGGGGCTACCTACGAGCAGTACTTC
TRBV28	.	TRBJ1-5	15	.	CASSTSRGLGQPQHF	TGTGCCAGCAGTACATCCCGGGGCCTAGGTCAGCCCCAGCATTTT
TRBV11-3	.	TRBJ2-7	13	.	CASSDYPAYEQYF	TGTGCCAGCAGCGATTACCCAGCCTACGAGCAGTACTTC
TRBV7-8	TRBD1	TRBJ2-7	15	.	CASSLEGQSSYEQYF	TGTGCCAGCAGCTTAGAGGGACAGAGCTCCTACGAGCAGTACTTC
TRBV23-1	TRBD1	TRBJ1-5	12	.	CATSDRRQPQHF	TGCGCCACCTCGGACAGGCGGCAGCCCCAGCATTTT
TRBV7-2	.	TRBJ2-3	15	.	CASSLTTGSADTQYF	TGTGCCAGCAGCTTAACGACGGGGTCAGCAGATACGCAGTATTTT
TRBV7-9	.	TRBJ1-3	15	once	CASSFLDISGNTIYF	TGTGCCAGCAGCTTTTTAGATATCTCTGGAAACACCATATATTTT
TRBV6-1	.	TRBJ1-5	14	.	CASSEGDSNQPQHF	TGTGCCAGCAGTGAAGGCGACAGCAATCAGCCCCAGCATTTT